Described below is a single TCR beta chain sequence and its context. Its target is not known. The PCR had 60 Vbeta and 13 Jbeta primers. The method was immunoSEQ multiplex PCR; TCRdb's version includes in-frame clones alone and lacks a portion of them. The sample carries about 140,000 clones, 65% to 80% recorded once. This entry belongs to a study of cytomegalovirus exposure and HLA in healthy donors. Study conclusions and caveats: According to an earlier analysis, most TCR beta V segments yielded productive rearrangements about 90% or about 30% of the time.

V was cut by 5 bases and J by 8 bases, with 9 bases left in between. The CDR3 sequence is 11 residues long. Germline values: CDR1 MDHEN, CDR2 SYDVKM. The specimen was PBMCs. This clonotype was obtained from a woman aged 50 to 60 in good health and CMV-seropositive. The rearrangement joins TRBV28 to TRBJ1-2, with D uncertain. DNA of the CDR3: TGTGCCAGCAGTCCCGGGGTGGGCTACACCTTC. Amino acid sequence: CASSPGVGYTF.